These T cell receptor beta chains were read from a single sample in a study of T-cell reconstitution after alpha-beta-depleted transplantation in children. MiXCR was run by TCRdb on the PCR reads, yielding one entry per CDR3 protein. The sample lists about 610,000 distinct CDR3 sequences, approximately 10% seen once, with about 4% in the top ten. This specimen consisted of PBMCs from the stem cell graft donor, obtained from the stem cell graft. Receptor source: a human donor who donated a stem cell graft to a child with acute myeloid leukemia. Both conserved end residues are part of each CDR3. Each record gives: CDR3 protein, CDR3 DNA, CDR3 length, J gene, V gene, D gene, clone size. The D gene is left open where the match is weak. Clone size is not always given. Where it is, it says once, few, many or a class for expanded clones.

CDR3 protein: CASSLGGQGRHEQYF; CDR3 DNA: TGTGCCAGCAGCTTAGGCGGTCAGGGGAGGCACGAGCAGTACTTC; CDR3 length: 15; J gene: TRBJ2-7; V gene: TRBV13; D gene: .; clone size: many
CDR3 protein: CSVEGLAGGPKYEQYF; CDR3 DNA: TGCAGCGTCGAGGGACTAGCGGGAGGGCCTAAGTACGAGCAGTACTTC; CDR3 length: 16; J gene: TRBJ2-7; V gene: TRBV29-1; D gene: TRBD2; clone size: .
CDR3 protein: CASSYSGGYEETQYF; CDR3 DNA: TGTGCCAGCAGTTACTCAGGAGGGTACGAAGAGACCCAGTACTTC; CDR3 length: 15; J gene: TRBJ2-5; V gene: TRBV6-5; D gene: .; clone size: .
CDR3 protein: CSASLAGDEQFF; CDR3 DNA: TGCAGTGCTAGTCTAGCGGGAGATGAGCAGTTCTTC; CDR3 length: 12; J gene: TRBJ2-1; V gene: TRBV20-1; D gene: TRBD2; clone size: many
CDR3 protein: CSARDSGGLNTGELFF; CDR3 DNA: TGCAGTGCTAGAGATAGTGGAGGCCTGAACACCGGGGAGCTGTTTTTT; CDR3 length: 16; J gene: TRBJ2-2; V gene: TRBV20-1; D gene: .; clone size: .
CDR3 protein: CASSPLEPNQPQHF; CDR3 DNA: TGTGCCAGCAGCCCACTAGAGCCCAATCAGCCCCAGCATTTT; CDR3 length: 14; J gene: TRBJ1-5; V gene: TRBV7-9; D gene: .; clone size: few
CDR3 protein: CASSTPRTDTQYF; CDR3 DNA: TGTGCCAGCTCAACACCACGTACAGATACGCAGTATTTT; CDR3 length: 13; J gene: TRBJ2-3; V gene: TRBV18; D gene: .; clone size: few
CDR3 protein: CASSLSGVTDTQYF; CDR3 DNA: TGTGCCAGCAGCTTGTCCGGGGTCACAGATACGCAGTATTTT; CDR3 length: 14; J gene: TRBJ2-3; V gene: TRBV7-9; D gene: .; clone size: many
CDR3 protein: CASSSHSSTDTQYF; CDR3 DNA: TGCGCCAGCAGCTCTCACTCTAGCACAGATACGCAGTATTTT; CDR3 length: 14; J gene: TRBJ2-3; V gene: TRBV5-1; D gene: .; clone size: many
CDR3 protein: CASSFEGRTDTGELFF; CDR3 DNA: TGCGCCAGCAGCTTCGAGGGACGAACAGACACCGGGGAGCTGTTTTTT; CDR3 length: 16; J gene: TRBJ2-2; V gene: TRBV5-1; D gene: .; clone size: many
CDR3 protein: CASSLGPRTYEQYF; CDR3 DNA: TGTGCCAGCAGTTTGGGACCGCGAACCTACGAGCAGTACTTC; CDR3 length: 14; J gene: TRBJ2-7; V gene: TRBV28; D gene: .; clone size: few
CDR3 protein: CASSPTGGPGEQFF; CDR3 DNA: TGTGCCAGCTCACCAACGGGAGGGCCAGGAGAGCAGTTCTTC; CDR3 length: 14; J gene: TRBJ2-1; V gene: TRBV18; D gene: TRBD2; clone size: many
CDR3 protein: CASSLVAGGWGDTQYF; CDR3 DNA: TGTGCCAGCAGCTTAGTTGCGGGAGGGTGGGGAGATACGCAGTATTTT; CDR3 length: 16; J gene: TRBJ2-3; V gene: TRBV7-2; D gene: TRBD2; clone size: few
CDR3 protein: CASSPPTGASYEQYF; CDR3 DNA: TGTGCCAGCTCACCACCGACAGGTGCCTCCTACGAGCAGTACTTC; CDR3 length: 15; J gene: TRBJ2-7; V gene: TRBV18; D gene: .; clone size: .
CDR3 protein: CSASGGANEQFF; CDR3 DNA: TGCAGTGCTAGCGGCGGGGCCAATGAGCAGTTCTTC; CDR3 length: 12; J gene: TRBJ2-1; V gene: TRBV20-1; D gene: .; clone size: few
CDR3 protein: CASNRGQGTEQFF; CDR3 DNA: TGTGCCAGCAATAGGGGACAGGGGACGGAGCAGTTCTTC; CDR3 length: 13; J gene: TRBJ2-1; V gene: TRBV6-5; D gene: TRBD1; clone size: many
CDR3 protein: CASSPTGPGTIEQYF; CDR3 DNA: TGTGCCAGCAGTCCGACGGGACCCGGGACGATAGAGCAGTACTTC; CDR3 length: 15; J gene: TRBJ2-7; V gene: TRBV12-3/TRBV12-4; D gene: .; clone size: .
CDR3 protein: CSTEFSVADTQYF; CDR3 DNA: TGCAGCACTGAATTTAGCGTGGCAGATACGCAGTATTTT; CDR3 length: 13; J gene: TRBJ2-3; V gene: TRBV29-1; D gene: .; clone size: few
CDR3 protein: CASSYSVGRSEQYF; CDR3 DNA: TGTGCCAGCAGTTACTCGGTCGGGCGCAGCGAGCAGTACTTC; CDR3 length: 14; J gene: TRBJ2-7; V gene: TRBV6-2/TRBV6-3; D gene: .; clone size: many
CDR3 protein: CASSKAIQETQYF; CDR3 DNA: TGTGCCAGCAGTAAGGCAATCCAAGAGACCCAGTACTTC; CDR3 length: 13; J gene: TRBJ2-5; V gene: TRBV12-3/TRBV12-4; D gene: .; clone size: .
CDR3 protein: CASSLAPLINEKLFF; CDR3 DNA: TGTGCCAGCAGCTTAGCGCCGCTGATTAATGAAAAACTGTTTTTT; CDR3 length: 15; J gene: TRBJ1-4; V gene: TRBV7-2; D gene: .; clone size: .
CDR3 protein: CASSQWKLGFLRDEQYF; CDR3 DNA: TGTGCCAGCAGCCAATGGAAGCTTGGTTTCCTGCGCGACGAGCAGTACTTC; CDR3 length: 17; J gene: TRBJ2-7; V gene: TRBV14; D gene: .; clone size: many
CDR3 protein: CASSPSRGLGSPLHF; CDR3 DNA: TGTGCCAGCAGTCCCTCCAGGGGGTTAGGATCACCCCTCCACTTT; CDR3 length: 15; J gene: TRBJ1-6; V gene: TRBV12-3/TRBV12-4; D gene: TRBD1; clone size: many
CDR3 protein: CASSRGQGRGQPQHF; CDR3 DNA: TGTGCCAGCAGTCGGGGACAGGGCCGAGGACAGCCCCAGCATTTT; CDR3 length: 15; J gene: TRBJ1-5; V gene: TRBV28; D gene: TRBD1; clone size: few
CDR3 protein: CASSAEGTASGNTIYF; CDR3 DNA: TGTGCCAGCAGCGCCGAGGGGACAGCCTCTGGAAACACCATATATTTT; CDR3 length: 16; J gene: TRBJ1-3; V gene: TRBV9; D gene: TRBD1; clone size: few
CDR3 protein: CAISDSRDRGQGNTIYF; CDR3 DNA: TGTGCCATCAGTGATTCCCGGGACAGGGGACAAGGAAACACCATATATTTT; CDR3 length: 17; J gene: TRBJ1-3; V gene: TRBV10-3; D gene: TRBD1; clone size: few